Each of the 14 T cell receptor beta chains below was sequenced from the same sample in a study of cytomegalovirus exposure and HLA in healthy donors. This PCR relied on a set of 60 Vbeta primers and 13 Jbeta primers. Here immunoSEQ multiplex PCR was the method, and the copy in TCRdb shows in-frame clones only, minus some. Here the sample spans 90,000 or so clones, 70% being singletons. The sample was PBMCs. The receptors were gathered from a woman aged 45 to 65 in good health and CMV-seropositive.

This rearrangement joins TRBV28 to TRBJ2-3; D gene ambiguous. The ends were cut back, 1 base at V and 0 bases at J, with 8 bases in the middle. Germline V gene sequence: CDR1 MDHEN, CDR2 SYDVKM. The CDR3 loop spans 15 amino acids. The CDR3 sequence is CASSLLTSSTDTQYF. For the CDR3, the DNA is TGTGCCAGCAGTTTATTGACTTCTAGCACAGATACGCAGTATTTT.

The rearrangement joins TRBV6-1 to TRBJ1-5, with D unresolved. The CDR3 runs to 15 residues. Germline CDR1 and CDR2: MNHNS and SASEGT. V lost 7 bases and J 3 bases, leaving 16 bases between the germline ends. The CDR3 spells CASISRGWHNQPQHF. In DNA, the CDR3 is TGTGCCAGCATTTCTCGAGGGTGGCACAATCAGCCCCAGCATTTT.

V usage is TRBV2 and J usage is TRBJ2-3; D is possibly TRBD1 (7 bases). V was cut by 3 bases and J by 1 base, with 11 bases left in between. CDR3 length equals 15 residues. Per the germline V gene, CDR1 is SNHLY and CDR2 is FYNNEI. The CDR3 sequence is CASSDTGEGTDTQYF. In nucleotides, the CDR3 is TGTGCCAGCAGTGATACAGGGGAGGGCACAGATACGCAGTATTTT. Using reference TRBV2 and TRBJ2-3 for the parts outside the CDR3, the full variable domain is EPEVTQTPSHQVTQMGQEVILRCVPISNHLYFYWYRQILGQKVEFLVSFYNNEISEKSEIFDDQFSVERPDGSNFTLKIRSTKLEDSAMYFCASSDTGEGTDTQYFGPGTRLTVL.

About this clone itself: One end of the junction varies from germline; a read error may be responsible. The CDR3 here is CASSLDRAGELFF. In DNA form, the CDR3 reads TGTGCCAGCAGCCTAGACAGGGCCGGGGAGCTGTTTTTT. The V and J genes are TRBV11-2 and TRBJ2-2, with TRBD1 matching over 7 bases. CDR3 length equals 13 residues. Per germline, CDR1 SGHAT and CDR2 FQNNGV.

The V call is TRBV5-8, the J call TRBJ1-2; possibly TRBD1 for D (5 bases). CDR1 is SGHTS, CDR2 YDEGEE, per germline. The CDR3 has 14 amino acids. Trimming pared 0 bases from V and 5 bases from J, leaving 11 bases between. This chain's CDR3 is CASSLAGINYGYTF. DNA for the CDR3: TGTGCCAGCAGCTTGGCAGGGATTAATTATGGCTACACCTTC.

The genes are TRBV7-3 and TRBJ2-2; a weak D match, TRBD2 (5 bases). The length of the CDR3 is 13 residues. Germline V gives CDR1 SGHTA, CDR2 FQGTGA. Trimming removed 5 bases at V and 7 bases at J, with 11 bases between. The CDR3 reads CASSNGSYGELFF. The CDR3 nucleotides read TGTGCCAGCAGCAATGGGAGTTACGGGGAGCTGTTTTTT.

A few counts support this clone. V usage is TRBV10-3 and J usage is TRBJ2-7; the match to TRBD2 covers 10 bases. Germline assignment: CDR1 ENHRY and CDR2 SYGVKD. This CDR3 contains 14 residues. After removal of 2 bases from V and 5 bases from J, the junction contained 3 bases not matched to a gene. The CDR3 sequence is CAISEEREGHEQYF. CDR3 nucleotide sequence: TGTGCCATCAGTGAGGAGCGGGAGGGCCACGAGCAGTACTTC.

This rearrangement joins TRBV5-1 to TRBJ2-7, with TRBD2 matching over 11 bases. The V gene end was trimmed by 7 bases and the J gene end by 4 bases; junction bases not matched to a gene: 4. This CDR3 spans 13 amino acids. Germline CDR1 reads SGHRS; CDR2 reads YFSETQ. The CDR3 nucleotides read TGCGCCAGCCGTACTAGCGGGAGATACGAGCAGTACTTC. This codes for CASRTSGRYEQYF.

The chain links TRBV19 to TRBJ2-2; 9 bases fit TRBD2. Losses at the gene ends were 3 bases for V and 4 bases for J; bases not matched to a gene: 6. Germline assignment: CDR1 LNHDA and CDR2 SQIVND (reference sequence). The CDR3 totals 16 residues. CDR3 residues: CASSIRLAGRTGELFF. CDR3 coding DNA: TGTGCCAGTAGTATCAGGCTAGCGGGACGCACCGGGGAGCTGTTTTTT.

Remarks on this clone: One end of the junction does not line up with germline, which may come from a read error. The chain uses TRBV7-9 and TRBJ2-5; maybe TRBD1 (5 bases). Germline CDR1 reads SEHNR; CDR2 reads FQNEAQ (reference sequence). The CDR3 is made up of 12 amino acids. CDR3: CSSSFGAETQYF. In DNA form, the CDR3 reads TGTTCCAGCAGCTTTGGGGCGGAGACCCAGTACTTC.

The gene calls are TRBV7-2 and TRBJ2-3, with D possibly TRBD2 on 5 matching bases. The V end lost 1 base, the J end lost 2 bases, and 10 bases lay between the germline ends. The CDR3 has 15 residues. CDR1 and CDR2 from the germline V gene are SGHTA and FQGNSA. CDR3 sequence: CASSLDGGLTDTQYF. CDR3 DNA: TGTGCCAGCAGCTTAGACGGCGGACTCACAGATACGCAGTATTTT.

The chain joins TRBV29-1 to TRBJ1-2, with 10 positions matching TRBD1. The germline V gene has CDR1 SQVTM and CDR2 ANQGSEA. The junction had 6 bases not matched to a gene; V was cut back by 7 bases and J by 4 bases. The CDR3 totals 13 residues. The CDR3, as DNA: TGCAGCGCCGGGACAGGGGACGGCTATGGCTACACCTTC. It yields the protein CSAGTGDGYGYTF.

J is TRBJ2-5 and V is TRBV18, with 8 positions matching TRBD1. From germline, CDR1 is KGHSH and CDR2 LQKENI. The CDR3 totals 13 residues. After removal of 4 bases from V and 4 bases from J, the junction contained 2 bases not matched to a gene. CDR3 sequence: CASSQQGGETQYF. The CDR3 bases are TGTGCCAGCTCACAACAGGGGGGAGAGACCCAGTACTTC. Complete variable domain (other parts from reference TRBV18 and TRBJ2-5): NAGVMQNPRHLVRRRGQEARLRCSPMKGHSHVYWYRQLPEEGLKFMVYLQKENIIDESGMPKERFSAEFPKEGPSILRIQQVVRGDSAAYFCASSQQGGETQYFGPGTRLLVL.

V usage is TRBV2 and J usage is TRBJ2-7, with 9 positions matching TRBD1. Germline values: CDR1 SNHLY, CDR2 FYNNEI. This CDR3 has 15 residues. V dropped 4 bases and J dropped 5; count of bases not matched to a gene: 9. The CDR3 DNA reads TGTGCCAGCAGTGTGTCCGGGACAGGGAGCAACGAGCAGTACTTC. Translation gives CASSVSGTGSNEQYF.